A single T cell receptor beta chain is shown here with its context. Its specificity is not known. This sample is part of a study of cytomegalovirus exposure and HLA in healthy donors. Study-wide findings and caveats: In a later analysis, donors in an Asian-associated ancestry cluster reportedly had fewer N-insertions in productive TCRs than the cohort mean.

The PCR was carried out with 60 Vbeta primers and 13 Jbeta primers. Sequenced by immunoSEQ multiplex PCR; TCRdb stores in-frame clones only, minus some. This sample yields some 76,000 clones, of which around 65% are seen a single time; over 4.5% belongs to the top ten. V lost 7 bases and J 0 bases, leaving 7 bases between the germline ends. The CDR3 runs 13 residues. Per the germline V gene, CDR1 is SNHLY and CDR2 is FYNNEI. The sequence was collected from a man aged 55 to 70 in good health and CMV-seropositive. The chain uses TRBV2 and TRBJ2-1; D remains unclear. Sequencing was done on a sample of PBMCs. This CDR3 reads CASKLSSYNEQFF. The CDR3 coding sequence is TGTGCCAGCAAGTTGAGCTCCTACAATGAGCAGTTCTTC.